These T cell receptor beta chains were read from a single sample in a study of blood T cell repertoires in COVID-19. The protocol was immunoSEQ multiplex PCR, while the TCRdb copy is restricted to in-frame clones and leaves out a portion. The data contain about 120,000 clones, 75% to 85% of them singletons. The specimen sequenced was peripheral blood. These receptors were collected from a human donor in a cohort sampled during active COVID-19. Both conserved end residues are part of each CDR3. A D gene is named only where the DNA matches it firmly. Not every row has a clone size; where given, it reads once, few, many or a size class.

D: .
V: TRBV2
J: TRBJ2-2
size: .
CDR3: CASSELRTVAGELFF
DNA: TGTGCCAGCAGTGAGCTAAGAACGGTCGCCGGGGAGCTGTTTTTT

D: .
V: TRBV9
J: TRBJ2-6
size: few
CDR3: CASSGGFSGANVLTF
DNA: TGTGCCAGCAGCGGCGGATTCTCTGGGGCCAACGTCCTGACTTTC

D: TRBD1
V: TRBV10-3
J: TRBJ2-1
size: .
CDR3: CATRRGTGGYNEQFF
DNA: TGTGCCACCCGAAGGGGGACAGGGGGATACAATGAGCAGTTCTTC

D: TRBD2
V: TRBV7-2
J: TRBJ2-7
size: .
CDR3: CASSLTGTSSMEQYF
DNA: TGTGCCAGCAGCCTGACCGGGACTAGTTCTATGGAGCAGTACTTC

D: .
V: TRBV7-2
J: TRBJ1-3
size: .
CDR3: CASSWLSFSGNTIYF
DNA: TGTGCCAGCAGTTGGTTGAGCTTCTCCGGAAACACCATATATTTT

D: TRBD2
V: TRBV7-6
J: TRBJ2-3
size: .
CDR3: CASSTRSSGGATDTQYF
DNA: TGTGCCAGCAGCACCCGTTCTAGCGGGGGTGCCACAGATACGCAGTATTTT

D: .
V: TRBV7-8
J: TRBJ1-5
size: .
CDR3: CASSLEDSFYQPQHF
DNA: TGTGCCAGCAGCTTAGAGGACAGCTTTTATCAGCCCCAGCATTTT

D: TRBD2
V: TRBV29-1
J: TRBJ2-1
size: .
CDR3: CSAKLAGGPDEQFF
DNA: TGCAGCGCGAAACTAGCGGGGGGGCCCGATGAGCAGTTCTTC

D: TRBD2
V: TRBV9
J: TRBJ2-1
size: .
CDR3: CASSVASSGFNEQFF
DNA: TGTGCCAGCAGCGTAGCGTCTAGCGGGTTCAATGAGCAGTTCTTC

D: TRBD2
V: TRBV7-2
J: TRBJ2-5
size: .
CDR3: CASSLNFERGETQYF
DNA: TGTGCCAGCAGCTTAAACTTCGAGCGGGGAGAGACCCAGTACTTC

D: .
V: TRBV7-8
J: TRBJ2-5
size: .
CDR3: CASSLNSLKETQYF
DNA: TGTGCCAGCAGCTTAAATTCGTTAAAAGAGACCCAGTACTTC

D: TRBD2
V: TRBV6-1
J: TRBJ2-4
size: .
CDR3: CASSEAGLPNIQYF
DNA: TGTGCCAGCAGTGAAGCGGGACTACCAAACATTCAGTACTTC

D: TRBD2
V: TRBV28
J: TRBJ2-3
size: once
CDR3: CASTPTSGYTDTQYF
DNA: TGTGCCAGCACCCCGACTAGCGGCTACACAGATACGCAGTATTTT

D: .
V: TRBV7-9
J: TRBJ1-4
size: .
CDR3: CASSPGTSRNEKLFF
DNA: TGTGCCAGCAGCCCGGGGACATCGCGTAATGAAAAACTGTTTTTT

D: .
V: TRBV4-1
J: TRBJ2-3
size: .
CDR3: CASSQDWAPAGTDTQYF
DNA: TGCGCCAGCAGCCAAGATTGGGCTCCTGCGGGAACAGATACGCAGTATTTT

D: TRBD2
V: TRBV27
J: TRBJ2-3
size: .
CDR3: CASSSGLAGGINTQYF
DNA: TGTGCCAGCAGTTCGGGACTAGCGGGGGGCATCAATACGCAGTATTTT

D: TRBD1
V: TRBV3-1/TRBV3-2
J: TRBJ2-6
size: .
CDR3: CASSNGQAGANVLTF
DNA: TGTGCCAGCAGCAATGGACAGGCTGGGGCCAACGTCCTGACTTTC

D: .
V: TRBV19
J: TRBJ1-3
size: .
CDR3: CASSEVAPSGNTIYF
DNA: TGTGCCAGTAGTGAAGTGGCCCCCTCTGGAAACACCATATATTTT

D: .
V: TRBV7-9
J: TRBJ2-1
size: .
CDR3: CASSFGTKYNEQFF
DNA: TGTGCCAGCAGCTTCGGGACAAAATACAATGAGCAGTTCTTC

D: TRBD1
V: TRBV3-1/TRBV3-2
J: TRBJ1-3
size: .
CDR3: CASSPRDSSGNTIYF
DNA: TGTGCCAGCAGCCCCCGGGACAGCTCTGGAAACACCATATATTTT

D: TRBD1
V: TRBV18
J: TRBJ2-3
size: .
CDR3: CASSRSGQGADTQYF
DNA: TGTGCCAGCTCACGTTCCGGACAGGGGGCAGATACGCAGTATTTT

D: TRBD1
V: TRBV3-1/TRBV3-2
J: TRBJ1-3
size: .
CDR3: CASSVTGGYTGNTIYF
DNA: TGTGCCAGCAGCGTTACAGGGGGCTATACAGGAAACACCATATATTTT

D: TRBD1
V: TRBV18
J: TRBJ1-1
size: .
CDR3: CASSPRDSPAAFF
DNA: TGTGCCAGCTCACCACGGGACAGCCCGGCAGCTTTCTTT

D: .
V: TRBV18
J: TRBJ2-7
size: .
CDR3: CASSPSAGRHEQYF
DNA: TGTGCCAGCTCACCTTCGGCAGGGCGCCACGAGCAGTACTTC

D: TRBD1
V: TRBV24-1
J: TRBJ1-2
size: .
CDR3: CATSDRGQGDVGYTF
DNA: TGTGCCACCAGTGACCGGGGACAGGGGGATGTTGGCTACACCTTC

D: .
V: TRBV5-6
J: TRBJ2-5
size: .
CDR3: CASSLAPEGQYF
DNA: TGTGCCAGCAGCTTGGCCCCGGAGGGCCAGTACTTC

D: TRBD2
V: TRBV19
J: TRBJ2-1
size: .
CDR3: CASSPYLSGGPYNEQFF
DNA: TGTGCCAGTAGCCCTTACCTTAGCGGGGGGCCGTACAATGAGCAGTTCTTC

D: .
V: TRBV6-6
J: TRBJ2-7
size: .
CDR3: CASSFFVDYEQYF
DNA: TGTGCCAGCAGTTTCTTTGTAGACTACGAGCAGTACTTC

D: .
V: TRBV7-8
J: TRBJ2-1
size: .
CDR3: CASSLAQGGSNEQFF
DNA: TGTGCCAGCAGCTTAGCGCAGGGGGGAAGCAATGAGCAGTTCTTC

D: .
V: TRBV10-3
J: TRBJ1-1
size: .
CDR3: CAISESSQGPEAFF
DNA: TGTGCCATCAGTGAGTCGTCCCAGGGTCCTGAAGCTTTCTTT

D: .
V: TRBV7-2
J: TRBJ2-7
size: .
CDR3: CASSLTGTSSYEQYF
DNA: TGTGCCAGCAGCTTAACCGGGACAAGCTCCTACGAGCAGTACTTC

D: .
V: TRBV7-2
J: TRBJ2-7
size: .
CDR3: CASSSFSSYEQYF
DNA: TGTGCCAGCAGCTCCTTCTCCTCCTACGAGCAGTACTTC

D: TRBD1
V: TRBV3-1/TRBV3-2
J: TRBJ1-6
size: once
CDR3: CASSQVGTVNSPLHF
DNA: TGTGCCAGCAGCCAAGTGGGGACAGTAAATTCACCCCTCCACTTT

D: .
V: TRBV10-3
J: TRBJ1-3
size: .
CDR3: CAIRHSGNTIYF
DNA: TGTGCCATCAGACACTCTGGAAACACCATATATTTT

D: TRBD2
V: TRBV6-5
J: TRBJ2-7
size: .
CDR3: CASSRLAGLYEQYF
DNA: TGTGCCAGCAGCCGACTAGCGGGGCTCTACGAGCAGTACTTC

D: TRBD2
V: TRBV12-5
J: TRBJ2-1
size: .
CDR3: CASGLGSSGGLTYNEQFF
DNA: TGTGCTAGTGGTTTGGGGTCTAGCGGGGGCCTTACCTACAATGAGCAGTTCTTC

D: .
V: TRBV21-1
J: TRBJ2-5
size: .
CDR3: CASSPRGTQYF
DNA: TGTGCCAGCAGCCCACGAGGGACCCAGTACTTC

D: .
V: TRBV21-1
J: TRBJ2-7
size: .
CDR3: CASSNGSSFTYEQYF
DNA: TGTGCCAGCAGCAACGGCAGTAGCTTCACCTACGAGCAGTACTTC

D: .
V: TRBV2
J: TRBJ1-6
size: few
CDR3: CAGSTVNSPLHF
DNA: TGTGCCGGCTCGACAGTTAATTCACCCCTCCACTTT

D: TRBD1
V: TRBV29-1
J: TRBJ2-7
size: many
CDR3: CSVETDRSYEQYF
DNA: TGCAGCGTTGAAACGGACAGGAGCTACGAGCAGTACTTC

D: TRBD2
V: TRBV3-1/TRBV3-2
J: TRBJ2-2
size: .
CDR3: CASSQGLAGGQGGELFF
DNA: TGTGCCAGCAGCCAAGGCCTAGCGGGGGGGCAAGGCGGGGAGCTGTTTTTT

D: .
V: TRBV2
J: TRBJ2-7
size: .
CDR3: CASNRHQGLSEQYF
DNA: TGTGCCAGCAATAGGCATCAGGGGCTAAGCGAGCAGTACTTC

D: TRBD1
V: TRBV18
J: TRBJ1-1
size: .
CDR3: CASSPPGTGVKFTEAFF
DNA: TGTGCCAGCTCACCACCGGGGACAGGGGTGAAGTTCACTGAAGCTTTCTTT

D: TRBD1
V: TRBV6-1
J: TRBJ2-7
size: .
CDR3: CASSDGTAIDYEQYF
DNA: TGTGCCAGCAGTGATGGGACAGCAATTGACTACGAGCAGTACTTC

D: .
V: TRBV19
J: TRBJ2-3
size: .
CDR3: CASSRQQVDTQYF
DNA: TGTGCCAGTAGTAGACAACAGGTGGATACGCAGTATTTT

D: TRBD1
V: TRBV15
J: TRBJ2-5
size: .
CDR3: CATSRDQGAETQYF
DNA: TGTGCCACCAGCAGAGATCAGGGGGCTGAGACCCAGTACTTC

D: TRBD1
V: TRBV11-2
J: TRBJ1-4
size: .
CDR3: CASSLRTGINEKLFF
DNA: TGTGCCAGCAGCTTAAGGACAGGGATTAATGAAAAACTGTTTTTT

D: .
V: TRBV6-4
J: TRBJ2-4
size: .
CDR3: CASSEEQGYIQYF
DNA: TGTGCCAGCAGTGAAGAACAGGGATACATTCAGTACTTC

D: TRBD2
V: TRBV2
J: TRBJ2-1
size: .
CDR3: CASSFRLAGGSYNEQFF
DNA: TGTGCCAGCAGCTTTAGACTAGCGGGGGGCAGCTACAATGAGCAGTTCTTC

D: .
V: TRBV11-2
J: TRBJ2-3
size: .
CDR3: CASSLAARVGDTQYF
DNA: TGTGCCAGCAGCTTAGCAGCCAGGGTAGGGGATACGCAGTATTTT